The subject of this entry is one T cell receptor beta chain. Its target is not known. Bulk tissue was left unsorted, and RNA and DNA were co-extracted from 20-30 mg of it. Collection of samples drew on five separate regions of each tumor. The sample originates from a study of tumor-infiltrating lymphocytes in primary liver carcinoma. Study as a whole: Productive TCRbeta read counts per sample ran from roughly 3.6 to 7.5 million and were similar across tissue types. Study findings and constraints: A small share of top clones, only about 7.5-25%, was found in all five tumor regions.

V lost 4 bases and J lost 8, with 21 bases in between. Looked up from germline, CDR1 is MNHNS and CDR2 is SASEGT. CDR3 length: 16 amino acids. Reverse transcription of roughly 480 ng total RNA with a constant-region primer produced TCR beta cDNA. ARM-PCR, slightly modified, supplied the TCR beta libraries through three nested multiplex PCR rounds. TRBV1-TRBV30 forward primers paired with a C-beta reverse primer were used in the first two PCR rounds, which ran about 11 cycles each. TCRdb re-derived calls from the multiplex PCR reads in MiXCR, one entry per CDR3 protein. In the table there are roughly 50,000 distinct CDR3 sequences, about 80% of which are singletons.

The chain recombines TRBV6-1 with TRBJ2-1; D possibly corresponds to TRBD1 (7 bases). Sequencing used liver tumor tissue from sampling region 2. Subset given: tumor region T2, inferior pole. This receptor was obtained from a man aged 40-50 years with primary liver carcinoma and hepatitis B virus infection. CDR3 protein: CASSALTTGGGDEQFF. The CDR3 region has the DNA TGTGCCAGCAGTGCCCTCACCACCGGAGGGGGCGATGAGCAGTTCTTC.